These T cell receptor beta chains were read from a single sample in a study. One entry per CDR3 protein, called by TCRdb with MiXCR from the RT-PCR reads. The repertoire consists of fewer than 800,000 distinct CDR3 sequences, with more than 13% occurring once and the leading ten covering 3% to 4.5%. The sequenced sample consisted of memory CD4+ T cells from blood. These receptors came from a female donor in good health, serving as a healthy control. CDR3s include the opening cysteine and the closing phenylalanine or tryptophan. The D gene is left open where the match is weak.

j_call	d_call	v_call	cdr3_aa
TRBJ2-1	-	TRBV5-4	CASRARGGSYNEQFF
TRBJ2-7	-	TRBV5-6	CASIHGTDSYEQYF
TRBJ2-2	-	TRBV5-1	CASSLDQMNTGELFF
TRBJ2-7	-	TRBV7-2	CASSPTWGGAVYEQYF
TRBJ2-1	-	TRBV20-1	CSALQSVYNEQFF
TRBJ1-6	-	TRBV12-3/TRBV12-4	CASSDHAAHSPLHF
TRBJ2-2	TRBD1	TRBV7-7	CASSLGTGRTGELFF
TRBJ2-7	TRBD1	TRBV29-1	CSVRDRASYEQYF
TRBJ1-1	-	TRBV7-3	CASSPSMMNTEAFF
TRBJ2-1	TRBD2	TRBV10-1	CASSDRGLALNNEQFF
TRBJ2-7	-	TRBV19	CASSIAGNWVYEQYF
TRBJ1-2	-	TRBV5-1	CASSLGDRGYTF
TRBJ2-1	TRBD2	TRBV6-1	CASSDGGRYNEQFF
TRBJ2-7	TRBD1	TRBV7-2	CASSSYQGAPRWYEQYF
TRBJ2-1	TRBD1	TRBV12-3/TRBV12-4	CASRGGQGSYNEQFF
TRBJ2-6	-	TRBV7-2	CASSHGTAGANVLTF
TRBJ2-3	-	TRBV27	CASSLSHLARGTDTQYF
TRBJ1-1	-	TRBV12-3/TRBV12-4	CASSLWQRNTEAFF
TRBJ1-2	-	TRBV9	CASSPDSITLYGYTF
TRBJ1-1	-	TRBV27	CASSFGPDTEAFF
TRBJ1-2	-	TRBV7-3	CASSRFGGDYGYTF
TRBJ2-1	TRBD2	TRBV4-3	CASSQGLAGAFYNEQFF
TRBJ2-3	-	TRBV6-5	CASSYSRKDTQYF
TRBJ2-1	-	TRBV28	CASSPSSLGLYNEQFF
TRBJ2-7	TRBD1	TRBV20-1	CSAIDRVPDEQYF
TRBJ2-1	TRBD2	TRBV7-8	CASSLGGGGGYNEQFF
TRBJ2-1	TRBD2	TRBV11-2	CASSPGTSGTSSYNEQFF
TRBJ1-6	TRBD1	TRBV7-6	CASSISGTGNPPLHF
TRBJ1-1	-	TRBV4-2	CASSDTGSGDTEAFF
TRBJ1-1	-	TRBV7-2	CASSLFWGGNTEAFF
TRBJ1-4	TRBD1	TRBV18	CASSPSTGGGEKLFF
TRBJ2-1	-	TRBV12-3/TRBV12-4	CASHHFEGGNEQFF
TRBJ1-3	TRBD1	TRBV20-1	CSAGGGRGSTGNTIYF
TRBJ1-2	-	TRBV12-3/TRBV12-4	CASSLAQGTGYTF
TRBJ2-7	-	TRBV10-3	CAISALVGRFSEQYF
TRBJ2-1	TRBD2	TRBV5-1	CASSKLAGASYNEQFF
TRBJ1-1	TRBD1	TRBV5-1	CASSPGQELMNTEAFF
TRBJ2-7	TRBD2	TRBV4-3	CASSQETGGPYEQYF
TRBJ2-5	TRBD2	TRBV10-2	CASRALAGETRETQYF
TRBJ2-2	-	TRBV29-1	CSVEDPWPPPGELFF
TRBJ1-4	-	TRBV20-1	CSARERTGREKLFF
TRBJ2-7	TRBD2	TRBV2	CASSARLAGEQYF
TRBJ2-3	-	TRBV20-1	CSARDGWGPSTDTQYF
TRBJ2-7	-	TRBV29-1	CSVEVPGRRRYEQYF
TRBJ1-2	TRBD1	TRBV12-3/TRBV12-4	CASSREPDRSVYGYTF
TRBJ2-7	-	TRBV10-1	CASTRRPPPYYEQYF
TRBJ1-5	TRBD1	TRBV19	CASSHRGGYQPQHF
TRBJ1-1	-	TRBV29-1	CSVERAPNTEAFF
TRBJ2-5	-	TRBV5-6	CASSLEGGQRGTQYF
TRBJ2-5	-	TRBV10-3	CAISPFQETQYF
TRBJ1-1	-	TRBV10-3	CAIRPTTENTEAFF
TRBJ1-2	-	TRBV5-5	CASSFRQGHNYGYTF
TRBJ1-5	-	TRBV6-2/TRBV6-3	CASSRLSNQPQHF